This T cell receptor beta chain is drawn from a study of blood T cell repertoires in COVID-19. Across the study: Italy, Spain and the United States were the sources of the convalescent and acute COVID-19 samples.

Enrollment of patients from Seattle took place during active infection, with longitudinal follow-up. In the original workflow: Estimates of nucleated cell counts were drawn from the amplification of reference gene primers. Repertoires were generated with immunoSEQ multiplex PCR, while TCRdb's copy carries only in-frame clones and drops some. V and J calls and clone size are copied from that table; D and trimming were computed from the DNA. The table records over 450,000 clones, 85% to 90% of them present only once. V gave up 5 bases and J gave up 4 bases; unmatched junction bases: 7. There are 15 residues in the CDR3. Germline loops: CDR1 LGHDT, CDR2 YNNKEL (reference sequence).

The sample taken for sequencing was peripheral blood. The chain is built from TRBV3-1 (or the pseudogene TRBV3-2) and TRBJ1-2; 10 bases fit TRBD1. This clonotype was sampled from a man aged 18 to 35 with COVID-19, enrolled during active disease. DNA for the CDR3: TGTGCCAGCAGCAGGACAGGGGGGAGCTCCTATGGCTACACCTTC. This codes for CASSRTGGSSYGYTF.